Listed below are T cell receptor beta chains from one sample, sequenced in a study of Graves' ophthalmopathy and Graves' hyperthyroidism. TCRdb re-called the multiplex PCR reads through MiXCR, storing one row per CDR3 protein. The repertoire holds 350,000 to 400,000 distinct CDR3 sequences, with 15% to 19% as singletons. Sequenced input: peripheral blood. These receptors all stem from a woman younger than 30 with stable Graves' hyperthyroidism. CDR3s include the opening cysteine and the closing phenylalanine or tryptophan. The D gene is left open where the match is weak. Expanded clones are given a class, and other clones once, few, many or no size at all.

d_call j_call v_call clone_size cdr3_nt cdr3_aa
- TRBJ2-7 TRBV9 many TGTGCCAGCAGCGTAGGCAGGGCAGACTACGAGCAGTACTTC CASSVGRADYEQYF
TRBD1 TRBJ2-7 TRBV29-1 - TGCAGCGTGGGGGACAGGGACTACGAGCAGTACTTC CSVGDRDYEQYF
TRBD1 TRBJ1-1 TRBV19 many TGTGCCAGTAGTATACGACAGGGGCAAGCTTTCTTT CASSIRQGQAFF
- TRBJ1-2 TRBV27 many TGTGCCAGCAGTTTCAGGGGAGGCGGCTACACCTTC CASSFRGGGYTF
- TRBJ1-6 TRBV6-1 many TGTGCCAGCAGTGAAGCGCTAAGATCTGCGTCACCCCTCCACTTT CASSEALRSASPLHF
- TRBJ2-7 TRBV10-2 many TGCGCCAGCAGCCTAGGGGCTTTGGACAGTCCCTACGAGCAGTACTTC CASSLGALDSPYEQYF
- TRBJ2-5 TRBV24-1 many TGTGCCACCAGTGATAGGTCAGGGGAAGAGACCCAGTACTTC CATSDRSGEETQYF
- TRBJ1-2 TRBV28 - TGTGCCTGCACGAGGGTCGGCAATGGCTACACCTTC CACTRVGNGYTF
TRBD1 TRBJ1-1 TRBV29-1 many TGCAGCGCCCGGACAGGCGTGGGCACTGAAGCTTTCTTT CSARTGVGTEAFF
- TRBJ1-2 TRBV29-1 - TGCAGCATACCGGGACCTTGGGACTATGGCTACACCTTC CSIPGPWDYGYTF
TRBD1 TRBJ1-6 TRBV2 - TGTGCCAGCAGCTCAGGGGGGACCTATAATTCACCCCTCCACTTT CASSSGGTYNSPLHF
TRBD1 TRBJ2-5 TRBV12-3/TRBV12-4 many TGTGCCAGCAGCCACCAGGGGGTGCGGGAGACCCAGTACTTC CASSHQGVRETQYF
- TRBJ2-5 TRBV12-3/TRBV12-4 few TGTGCCAGCAGCAAAAGCGGAATCCAAGAGACCCAGTACTTC CASSKSGIQETQYF
TRBD1 TRBJ1-4 TRBV11-2 few TGTGCCAGCAGCGTACGAGGGGGCACTAATGAAAAACTGTTTTTT CASSVRGGTNEKLFF
TRBD2 TRBJ2-2 TRBV6-2/TRBV6-3 many TGTGCCAGCAGAGCGGGGGGGCTTGGATCCCGCCCCGGGGAGCTGTTTTTT CASRAGGLGSRPGELFF
- TRBJ2-7 TRBV18 - TGTGCCAGCTCACCACTCCCGGGTATCCCCGGGACAATACCCTACGAGCAGTACTTC CASSPLPGIPGTIPYEQYF
TRBD2 TRBJ2-7 TRBV2 few TGTGCCAGCAGTGATTCGGGGGGGACCTACCACGAGCAGTACTTC CASSDSGGTYHEQYF
- TRBJ2-7 TRBV6-5 - TGTGCCAGCATTTTGCAGTTAGACCTCTCCTACGAGCAGTACTTC CASILQLDLSYEQYF
TRBD1 TRBJ1-6 TRBV6-1 many TGTGCCAGCAGTGATTCCTGGGACAGGGTTAATTCACCCCTCCACTTT CASSDSWDRVNSPLHF
- TRBJ2-7 TRBV7-2 many TGTGCCAGCAGCTTAGCTCGGCGGTCCTCCTACGAGCAGTACTTC CASSLARRSSYEQYF
TRBD1 TRBJ2-4 TRBV5-1 few TGCGCCAGCAGCCCTTGGACAGGGGAAAACATTAAGTACTTC CASSPWTGENIKYF
- TRBJ1-3 TRBV11-2 - TGTGCCAGCAGCTCGGACGGACACACCATATATTTT CASSSDGHTIYF
- TRBJ2-5 TRBV6-1 many TGTGCCAGCAGAGATGTTGGAGAGACCCAGTACTTC CASRDVGETQYF
- TRBJ2-5 TRBV19 many TGTGCCAGTAGTCGGTTCGCGTCCGAGACCCAGTACTTC CASSRFASETQYF
- TRBJ1-1 TRBV4-2 few TGTGCCAGCAGCCTCAACCCCCCTGTGAACACTGAAGCTTTCTTT CASSLNPPVNTEAFF
- TRBJ1-5 TRBV2 - TGTGCCAGCAGGAAGGAACCGAGCAATCAGCCCCAGCATTTT CASRKEPSNQPQHF
TRBD2 TRBJ2-5 TRBV6-1 many TGTGCCAGCAGTGAATGGTCGGGGGGCCAAGAGACCCAGTACTTC CASSEWSGGQETQYF
- TRBJ1-1 TRBV6-5 - TGTGCCAGCAGTTACGGTACAGCCATCGAAAACACTGAAGCTTTCTTT CASSYGTAIENTEAFF
- TRBJ2-5 TRBV27 many TGTGCCAGCAGTTATCAGTACCAAGAGACCCAGTACTTC CASSYQYQETQYF
- TRBJ1-1 TRBV4-1 - TGCGCCAGCAGCCATAACGGGGACACTGAAGCCTTCTTT CASSHNGDTEAFF
TRBD1 TRBJ1-2 TRBV7-2 many TGTGCCAGCAGCACTTTGACAGGGGCTGCCCATGGCTACACCTTC CASSTLTGAAHGYTF
TRBD2 TRBJ2-5 TRBV12-3/TRBV12-4 many TGTGCCAGCAGCTTAGCCGGCGGGGGGGAGACCCAGTACTTC CASSLAGGGETQYF
TRBD1 TRBJ2-2 TRBV12-3/TRBV12-4 - TGTGCCAACAGTTTGGGCAGGGGGCGCACCGGGGAGCTGTTTTTT CANSLGRGRTGELFF
- TRBJ1-2 TRBV11-3 - TGTGCCAGCAGCACGATCATATCTAACTATGGCTACACCTTC CASSTIISNYGYTF
TRBD1 TRBJ1-5 TRBV12-3/TRBV12-4 many TGTGCCAGCAGTAGGGGACAGGGCAGCAATCAGCCCCAGCATTTT CASSRGQGSNQPQHF
TRBD1 TRBJ2-4 TRBV5-1 many TGCGCCAGCAGCTCGACGGGACAGGGGAACATTCAGTACTTC CASSSTGQGNIQYF
- TRBJ1-1 TRBV2 many TGTGCCAGCAGTGAGGCGTCCTATGAGACAACACTGACAGCTTTCTTT CASSEASYETTLTAFF
- TRBJ1-1 TRBV5-1 many TGCGCCAGCAGAGGAACGGGTTCGAGGGACACTGAAGCTTTCTTT CASRGTGSRDTEAFF